A single sample is the source of the 5 T cell receptor beta chains below, sequenced in a study of T cells after yellow fever vaccination. TCRdb independently ran MiXCR on the 5' RACE reads; one entry per CDR3 protein. The sample has about 57,000 distinct CDR3 sequences, 7.4% seen once. This specimen was CD8+ T cells sorted from PBMCs, taken 15 days after the yellow fever booster vaccination. Receptor source: a man aged 25-45 years who received the YFV17D yellow fever vaccine.

This clonotype was recorded at least ten times. The chain couples TRBV19 to TRBJ2-3, with a possible D match to TRBD2 (5 bases). This CDR3 has 15 residues. V was trimmed by 3 bases and J by 4 bases, leaving 14 bases between them. Germline CDR1 and CDR2: LNHDA and SQIVND (reference sequence). The CDR3 coding sequence is TGTGCCAGTAGTATGGCCAGCGGTGAGCCAGATACGCAGTATTTT. Translated, it gives CASSMASGEPDTQYF.

This clonotype was counted many times. The CDR3 loop is CSVGTSAHTDTQYF. For the CDR3, the DNA is TGCAGCGTTGGGACTTCCGCTCACACAGATACGCAGTATTTT. The gene calls are TRBV29-1 and TRBJ2-3; D perhaps matches TRBD2 (5 bases). Deletions cut 4 bases from V and 2 bases from J, with 13 bases between. The germline CDR1 and CDR2 sequences are SQVTM and ANQGSEA. CDR3 length equals 14 residues.

This clonotype was detected many times. The chain links TRBV7-2 to TRBJ1-1; no reliable D call. CDR1 and CDR2 (germline): SGHTA, FQGNSA. Trimming cost V 2 bases and J 4 bases, with 8 bases left between them. The CDR3 covers 13 residues. The CDR3 bases are TGTGCCAGCAGCTTAAGTTTAACCACTGAAGCTTTCTTT. Amino acids: CASSLSLTTEAFF.

This clonotype was detected ten times or more. The chain links TRBV27 to TRBJ2-1; 8 bases are shared with TRBD1. The CDR3 length is 15 residues. The V and J ends lost 2 bases and 6 bases, in that order; junction bases with no gene match: 6. Germline-derived CDR1 and CDR2 are MNHEY and SMNVEV (reference sequence). CDR3 in DNA: TGTGCCAGCAGTTTAAGGACAGGGTCAGTCAATGAGCAGTTCTTC. This codes for CASSLRTGSVNEQFF.

The table lists this clonotype with many counts. V and J are TRBV15 and TRBJ2-5, with D unclear. The CDR3 sequence is 13 residues long. V shed 4 bases and J shed 5 bases, with 11 bases lying between them. CDR1 and CDR2 (germline): LNHNV, YYDKDF (reference sequence). CDR3 region: CATSKVGLETQYF. The CDR3 coding sequence is TGTGCCACCAGCAAGGTGGGGTTGGAGACCCAGTACTTC.